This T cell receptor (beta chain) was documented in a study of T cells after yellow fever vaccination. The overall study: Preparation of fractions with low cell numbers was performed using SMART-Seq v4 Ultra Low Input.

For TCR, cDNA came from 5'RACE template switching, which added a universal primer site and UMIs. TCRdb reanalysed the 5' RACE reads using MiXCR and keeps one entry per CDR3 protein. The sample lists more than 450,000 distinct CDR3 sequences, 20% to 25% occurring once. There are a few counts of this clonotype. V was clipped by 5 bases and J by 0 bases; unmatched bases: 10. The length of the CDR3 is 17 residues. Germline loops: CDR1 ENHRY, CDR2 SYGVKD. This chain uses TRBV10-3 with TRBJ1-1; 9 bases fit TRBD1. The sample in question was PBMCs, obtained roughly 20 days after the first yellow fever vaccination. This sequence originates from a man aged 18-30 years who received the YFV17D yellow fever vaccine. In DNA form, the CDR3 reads TGTGCCATCAGTCCCGGGACAGGGACGGGCATGAACACTGAAGCTTTCTTT. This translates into CAISPGTGTGMNTEAFF.